This T cell receptor beta chain was recorded in a study of cytomegalovirus exposure and HLA in healthy donors. About the research overall: In an early release, HLA-typed donors contributed tens of millions of unique TCR sequences. Whole-study findings and limits: One later analysis reportedly identified an Asian-associated ancestry cluster that showed fewer N-insertions than the approximately 600-donor mean. The later analysis indicated that the majority of CMV-associated TCR beta chains appeared HLA-restricted. TCR beta V- and J-gene trimming, according to a later analysis, was linked to a missense DCLRE1C variant.

The junction had 16 bases not matched to a gene; V was cut back by 2 bases and J by 7 bases. The CDR3 loop spans 19 amino acids. Germline lookup yields CDR1 SEHNR and CDR2 FQNEAQ (reference sequence). Concerning this clone: What it recognizes is unknown.

PCR primers comprised 60 Vbeta and 13 Jbeta primers. Sequenced by immunoSEQ multiplex PCR; TCRdb stores in-frame clones only, minus some. The sample lists 150,000 or so clones, 60% to 85% occurring once. Sequenced material: PBMCs. This chain joins TRBV7-9 and TRBJ2-3; 12 bases are shared with TRBD2. This receptor was obtained from a middle-aged man in good health and CMV-seropositive. CDR3 amino acids: CASSLPNLAGGPSRNTQYF. The CDR3 nucleotides are TGTGCCAGCAGCTTACCTAATCTAGCGGGAGGGCCAAGTCGGAATACGCAGTATTTT.